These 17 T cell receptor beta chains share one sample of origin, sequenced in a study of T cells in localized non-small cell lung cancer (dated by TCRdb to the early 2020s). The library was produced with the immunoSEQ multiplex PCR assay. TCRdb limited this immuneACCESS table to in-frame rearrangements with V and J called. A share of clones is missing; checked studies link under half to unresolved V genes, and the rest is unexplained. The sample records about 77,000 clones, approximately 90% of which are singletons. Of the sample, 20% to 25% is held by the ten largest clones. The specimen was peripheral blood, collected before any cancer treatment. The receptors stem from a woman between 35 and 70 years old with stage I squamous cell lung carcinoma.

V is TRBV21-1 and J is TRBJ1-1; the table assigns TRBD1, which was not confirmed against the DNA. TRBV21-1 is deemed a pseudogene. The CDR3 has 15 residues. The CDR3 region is CASSKCGGGATEAFF. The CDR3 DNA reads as TGTGCCAGCAGCAAATGTGGAGGGGGCGCGACTGAAGCTTTCTTT.

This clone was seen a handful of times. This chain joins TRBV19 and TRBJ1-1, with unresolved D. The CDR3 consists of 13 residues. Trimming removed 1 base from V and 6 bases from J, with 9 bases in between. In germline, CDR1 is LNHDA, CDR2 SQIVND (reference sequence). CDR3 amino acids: CASSIVARSEAFF. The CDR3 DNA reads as TGTGCCAGTAGTATAGTAGCCAGGTCTGAAGCTTTCTTT.

The DNA for the CDR3 is TGTGCCAGCCCCAGGAAAGGGCATGAAGCTTTCTTT. As protein: CASPRKGHEAFF. The chain joins TRBV6-1 to TRBJ1-1, with unresolved D. The CDR3 extends over 12 amino acids. Germline CDR1 and CDR2: MNHNS and SASEGT. V lost 8 bases and J 7 bases, leaving 14 bases between the germline ends.

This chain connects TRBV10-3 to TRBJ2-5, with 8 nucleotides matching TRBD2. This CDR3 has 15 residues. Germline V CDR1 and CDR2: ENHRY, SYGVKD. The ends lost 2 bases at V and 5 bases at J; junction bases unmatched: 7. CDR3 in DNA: TGTGCCATCAGTGAGCCGGGAGGGACTACCGAGACCCAGTACTTC. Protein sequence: CAISEPGGTTETQYF.

The CDR3 sequence is CASSTTGGRSYNEQFF. CDR3 bases: TGTGCCAGCAGCACCACGGGGGGCCGCTCCTACAATGAGCAGTTCTTC. This chain joins TRBV7-2 and TRBJ2-1, with D possibly TRBD2 on 7 matching bases. The CDR3 runs 16 residues. Trimming shortened V by 5 bases and J by 0 bases, and 14 bases separated the two germline ends. In germline, CDR1 is SGHTA, CDR2 FQGNSA.

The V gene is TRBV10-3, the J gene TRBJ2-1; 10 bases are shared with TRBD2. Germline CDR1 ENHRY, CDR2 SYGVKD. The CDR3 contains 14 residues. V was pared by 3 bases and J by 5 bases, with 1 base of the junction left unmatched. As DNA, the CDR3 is TGTGCCATCAGTGATCTAGCGGGGGACAATGAGCAGTTCTTC. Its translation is CAISDLAGDNEQFF.

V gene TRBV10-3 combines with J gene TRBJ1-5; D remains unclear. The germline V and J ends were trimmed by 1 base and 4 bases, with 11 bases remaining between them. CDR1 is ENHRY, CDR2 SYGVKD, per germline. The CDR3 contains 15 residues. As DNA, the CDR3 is TGTGCCATCAGTGAGTATACCTCGGGGAATCAGCCCCAGCATTTT. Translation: CAISEYTSGNQPQHF.

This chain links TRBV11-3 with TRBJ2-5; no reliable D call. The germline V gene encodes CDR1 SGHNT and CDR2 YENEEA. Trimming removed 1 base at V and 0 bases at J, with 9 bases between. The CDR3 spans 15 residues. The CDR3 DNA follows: TGTGCCAGCAGCTTAGGAGGTCGGGACCAAGAGACCCAGTACTTC. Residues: CASSLGGRDQETQYF.

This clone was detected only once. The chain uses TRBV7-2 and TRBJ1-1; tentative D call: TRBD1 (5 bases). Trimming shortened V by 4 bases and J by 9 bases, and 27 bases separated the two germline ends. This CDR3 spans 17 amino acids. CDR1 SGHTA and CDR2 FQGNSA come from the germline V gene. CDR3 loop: CASSSASVTVPNRQAFF. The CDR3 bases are TGTGCCAGCAGCTCAGCGAGTGTGACAGTCCCCAACCGGCAAGCTTTCTTT.

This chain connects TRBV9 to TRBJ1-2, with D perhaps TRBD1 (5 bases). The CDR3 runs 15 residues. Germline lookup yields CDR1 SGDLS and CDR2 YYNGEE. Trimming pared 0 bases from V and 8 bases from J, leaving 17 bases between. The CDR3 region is CASSVEPRDLTGYTF. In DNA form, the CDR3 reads TGTGCCAGCAGCGTAGAGCCCCGGGACCTCACCGGCTACACCTTC.

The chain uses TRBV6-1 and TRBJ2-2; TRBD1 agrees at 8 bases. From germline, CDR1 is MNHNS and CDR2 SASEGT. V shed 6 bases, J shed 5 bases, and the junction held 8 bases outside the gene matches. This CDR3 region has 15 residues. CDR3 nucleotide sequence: TGTGCCAGCAGCACGGACAGGGCGGGAACCGGGGAGCTGTTTTTT. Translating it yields CASSTDRAGTGELFF.

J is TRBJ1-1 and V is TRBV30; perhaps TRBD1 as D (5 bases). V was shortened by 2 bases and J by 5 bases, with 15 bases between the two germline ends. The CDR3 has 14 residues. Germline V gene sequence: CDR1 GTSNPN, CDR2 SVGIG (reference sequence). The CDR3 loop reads CAWSLEPTATEAFF. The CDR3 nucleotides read TGTGCCTGGAGTTTAGAACCGACAGCTACTGAAGCTTTCTTT.

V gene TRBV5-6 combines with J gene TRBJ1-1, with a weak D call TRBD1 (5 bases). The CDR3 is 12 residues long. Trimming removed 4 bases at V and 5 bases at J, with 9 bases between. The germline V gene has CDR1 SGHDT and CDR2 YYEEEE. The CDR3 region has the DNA TGTGCCAGCAGCCTCTCAGGGACTGAAGCTTTCTTT. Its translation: CASSLSGTEAFF. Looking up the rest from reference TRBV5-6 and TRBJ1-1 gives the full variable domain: DAGVTQSPTHLIKTRGQQVTLRCSPKSGHDTVSWYQQALGQGPQFIFQYYEEEERQRGNFPDRFSGHQFPNYSSELNVNALLLGDSALYLCASSLSGTEAFFGQGTRLTVV.

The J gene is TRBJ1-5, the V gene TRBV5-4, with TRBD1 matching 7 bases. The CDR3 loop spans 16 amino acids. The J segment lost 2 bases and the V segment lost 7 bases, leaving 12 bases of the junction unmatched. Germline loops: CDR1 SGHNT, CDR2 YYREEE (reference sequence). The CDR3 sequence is CASPYGTDFCNQPQHF. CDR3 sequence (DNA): TGTGCCAGCCCCTATGGGACAGATTTTTGCAATCAGCCCCAGCATTTT.

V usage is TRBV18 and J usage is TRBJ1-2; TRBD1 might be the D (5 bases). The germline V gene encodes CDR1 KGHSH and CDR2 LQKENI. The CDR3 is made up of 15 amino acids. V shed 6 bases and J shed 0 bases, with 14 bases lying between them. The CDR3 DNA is TGTGCCAGCTCCCGGGGGAGCCGGGCTAACTATGGCTACACCTTC. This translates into CASSRGSRANYGYTF.

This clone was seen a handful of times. CDR3: CASSLEGLGLDEQFF. The CDR3, as DNA: TGCGCCAGCAGCTTGGAGGGACTAGGGTTGGATGAGCAGTTCTTC. The rearrangement links TRBV5-1 to TRBJ2-1, with TRBD2 matching over 8 bases. The CDR3 totals 15 residues. With V trimmed by 0 bases and J by 8 bases, 7 bases remained unmatched. The germline V gene has CDR1 SGHRS and CDR2 YFSETQ. Looking up the rest from reference TRBV5-1 and TRBJ2-1 gives the full variable domain: KAGVTQTPRYLIKTRGQQVTLSCSPISGHRSVSWYQQTPGQGLQFLFEYFSETQRNKGNFPGRFSGRQFSNSRSEMNVSTLELGDSALYLCASSLEGLGLDEQFFGPGTRLTVL.

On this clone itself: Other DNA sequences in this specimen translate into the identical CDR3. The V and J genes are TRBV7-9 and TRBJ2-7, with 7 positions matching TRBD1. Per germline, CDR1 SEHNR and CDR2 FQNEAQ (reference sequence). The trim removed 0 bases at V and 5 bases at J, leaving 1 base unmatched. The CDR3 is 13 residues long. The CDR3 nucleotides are TGTGCCAGCAGCTTAGCAGGGGGCCACGAGCAGTACTTC. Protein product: CASSLAGGHEQYF.